This TCR beta chain was sequenced in a study of cytomegalovirus exposure and HLA in healthy donors. The study, taken as a whole, reports: Cytomegalovirus-associated TCR beta chains were listed, numbering 164. Later on, an analysis showed TCR association rates differing by HLA locus, with DRB1 the most and HLA-C the fewest.

In the case of this clone: Its antigen is not known.

The germline V gene encodes CDR1 SGHTS and CDR2 YDEGEE. CDR3 size: 13 residues. V shed 2 bases and J shed 2 bases, with 5 bases lying between them. PCR employed 60 Vbeta and 13 Jbeta primers. Libraries were prepared by immunoSEQ multiplex PCR; TCRdb keeps only in-frame clonotypes and omits some of them. The sample contains some 180,000 clones, approximately 84% of which appear only once. Sequenced: PBMCs. The clonotype was recovered from a female donor in good health and CMV-seronegative. This sequence joins TRBV5-8 and TRBJ2-1; tentative D call: TRBD2 (5 bases). DNA of the CDR3: TGTGCCAGCAGCTTCGGGACCTACAATGAGCAGTTCTTC. It is translated as CASSFGTYNEQFF.